These 14 T cell receptor beta chains were all obtained from the same sample, sequenced in a study of T-cell memory formation after mild COVID-19. A single record per CDR3 protein comes from TCRdb applying MiXCR to the 5' RACE reads. The sample holds under 550,000 distinct CDR3 sequences, about 20% seen once. Sequenced sample: PBMCs or a T cell subset sorted from them (not recorded which). All receptors derive from a young man who had mild COVID-19 (a few samples of this study predate the infection). Cell type and time point are not known.

This clonotype was counted between two and nine times. The V call is TRBV7-2, the J call TRBJ2-1, with 9 positions matching TRBD2. V trimming: 1 base; J trimming: 6 bases; junction bases outside the gene matches: 4. From germline, CDR1 is SGHTA and CDR2 FQGNSA. This CDR3 comprises 15 residues. The CDR3 here is CASSLGLAVLNEQFF. The CDR3 DNA reads TGTGCCAGCAGCTTAGGACTAGCGGTACTCAATGAGCAGTTCTTC.

The V call is TRBV2, the J call TRBJ2-7; the D gene could be TRBD1 or TRBD2 (5 bases each). This CDR3 is built from 14 residues. Trimming left V 5 bases short and J 0 bases short, with 11 bases between. Germline V gives CDR1 SNHLY, CDR2 FYNNEI. In nucleotides, the CDR3 is TGTGCCAGCAGTCCCGGGGCTGGCTCCTACGAGCAGTACGTC. Amino acid sequence: CASSPGAGSYEQYV.

The chain uses TRBV7-2 and TRBJ2-1, with 8 bases matching TRBD2. CDR3 length: 15 amino acids. The V gene's germline CDR1 is SGHTA and CDR2 FQGNSA. Trimming at V came to 1 base and at J to 8 bases, leaving 7 bases not matched to a gene. CDR3 amino acids: CASSLVGGGYDEQFF. In nucleotides, the CDR3 is TGTGCCAGCAGCTTAGTCGGGGGGGGCTATGATGAGCAGTTCTTC.

The gene calls are TRBV6-5 and TRBJ2-7; 8 bases match TRBD1. The length of the CDR3 is 15 residues. Germline CDR1 reads MNHEY; CDR2 reads SVGAGI. Unmatched junction bases numbered 4, after V lost 0 bases and J lost 3 bases. CDR3 DNA sequence: TGTGCCAGCAGTTACTCGCAGGGGGCACTCTACGAGCAGTACTTC. Translating it yields CASSYSQGALYEQYF.

The V call is TRBV12-3 or TRBV12-4, the J call TRBJ1-2; TRBD1 aligns across 9 bases. The CDR3 is 17 residues long. V was clipped by 5 bases and J by 8 bases; unmatched bases: 18. CDR3 sequence: CASSPTPGTGIVGGYTF. CDR3 coding DNA: TGTGCCAGCAGTCCCACCCCCGGGACAGGGATTGTAGGGGGCTACACCTTC.

The V and J genes are TRBV29-1 and TRBJ2-3; the D call may be TRBD1 or TRBD2 (6 bases each). Germline V CDR1 and CDR2: SQVTM, ANQGSEA. This CDR3 has 14 residues. Trimming took off 6 bases at V and 0 bases at J, with 13 bases between the two ends. The CDR3: CSVGGHTSTDTQYF. The CDR3 DNA reads as TGCAGCGTGGGGGGACACACTAGCACAGATACGCAGTATTTT.

This clonotype was found many times. The chain links TRBV15 to TRBJ1-4, with TRBD1 identical over 8 bases. The CDR3 is 17 amino acids. The junction had 7 bases not matched to a gene; V was cut back by 0 bases and J by 4 bases. The V gene's germline CDR1 is LNHNV and CDR2 YYDKDF (reference sequence). The CDR3 reads CATSRDVGQGYNEKLFF. The CDR3 coding sequence is TGTGCCACCAGCAGAGATGTAGGACAGGGCTATAATGAAAAACTGTTTTTT. Combining the CDR3 with reference TRBV15 and TRBJ1-4 gives the whole variable domain DAMVIQNPRYQVTQFGKPVTLSCSQTLNHNVMYWYQQKSSQAPKLLFHYYDKDFNNEADTPDNFQSRRPNTSFCFLDIRSPGLGDTAMYLCATSRDVGQGYNEKLFFGSGTQLSVL.

This clonotype was observed at least ten times. The chain is built from TRBV7-6 and TRBJ2-3; D may match TRBD1 or TRBD2 (6 bases each). The CDR3 extends over 14 amino acids. The V gene lost 0 bases and the J gene lost 6 bases, with 10 bases spanning the gap. Germline CDR1 reads SGHVS; CDR2 reads FNYEAQ. CDR3 DNA: TGTGCCAGCAGCTTAGCGGGGGGCAAGGATACGCAGTATTTT. Protein: CASSLAGGKDTQYF.

The chain's CDR3 is CASSLGSWEQYV. The CDR3 DNA follows: TGTGCCAGCAGTCTGGGGTCTTGGGAGCAGTACGTC. The chain is built from TRBV2 and TRBJ2-7, with D unclear. Per the germline V gene, CDR1 is SNHLY and CDR2 is FYNNEI. The V end was cut by 5 bases, the J end by 7 bases, with 12 bases between. This CDR3 contains 12 residues.

This clonotype was observed a few times. The chain recombines TRBV15 with TRBJ2-6, with D perhaps assigned TRBD1 or TRBD2 (5 bases each). Germline V CDR1 and CDR2: LNHNV, YYDKDF (reference sequence). Deletions cut 3 bases from V and 2 bases from J, with 20 bases between. This CDR3 region has 19 residues. CDR3: CATSRGPGTFTTGANVLTF. CDR3 nucleotide sequence: TGTGCCACCAGCAGGGGCCCCGGGACCTTCACAACTGGGGCCAACGTCCTGACTTTC.

V and J are TRBV5-4 and TRBJ2-1, with 9 bases aligning to TRBD2. Trimming took 1 base from V and 8 from J; bases not matched to a gene: 7. Germline V CDR1 and CDR2: SGHNT, YYREEE (reference sequence). This CDR3 is built from 15 residues. This CDR3 reads CASSLLSGGIDEQFF. In nucleotides, the CDR3 is TGTGCCAGCAGCTTGCTCAGCGGGGGGATCGATGAGCAGTTCTTC.

This clonotype has a handful of counts. This chain connects TRBV27 to TRBJ2-1; TRBD1 aligns across 11 bases. V shed 2 bases and J 7 bases; nucleotides not matched to a gene: 4. The CDR3 loop spans 15 amino acids. Germline V gene data show CDR1 as MNHEY and CDR2 as SMNVEV (reference sequence). CDR3 nucleotide sequence: TGTGCCAGCAGTTTACTCGGACAGGGGGCGAATGAGCAGTTCTTC. Protein: CASSLLGQGANEQFF.

The table lists this clonotype with a few counts. The genes are TRBV7-2 and TRBJ2-3, with 13 bases aligning to TRBD2. Germline CDR1 reads SGHTA; CDR2 reads FQGNSA. This CDR3 contains 17 residues. V lost 5 bases to trimming and J lost 4 bases; unmatched junction nucleotides: 9. CDR3 in amino acids: CASSLQTSGGYSDTQYF. The CDR3 bases are TGTGCCAGCAGCCTACAGACTAGCGGGGGGTACTCAGATACGCAGTATTTT.

The CDR3 DNA is TGTGCCACCAGCATCTACAGGGGGCAGGAAGGCTACACCTTC. Protein sequence: CATSIYRGQEGYTF. V gene TRBV15 combines with J gene TRBJ1-2, with TRBD1 identical over 9 bases. Unmatched junction bases numbered 8, after V lost 4 bases and J lost 8 bases. The CDR3 totals 14 residues. Germline V gene lookup returns CDR1 LNHNV and CDR2 YYDKDF (reference sequence).